This T cell receptor (beta chain) was sequenced for a study of T cells in Graves' hyperthyroidism and ophthalmopathy. Overall study context: Peripheral blood collection took place at initial diagnosis, before any treatment. General study results and limits: The authors' 13 V-J model separated ophthalmopathy from stable hyperthyroidism. Ophthalmopathy was identified by the model a median around 5.9 months ahead of onset.

This clonotype was recorded many times. Its antigen remains unknown. This CDR3 is built from 14 residues. CDR1 and CDR2 (germline): SGHTA, FQGTGA. Trimming cost V 1 base and J 5 bases, with 11 bases left between them. RNA transcripts provided the source from which TCR beta CDR3 regions were amplified. A set of HTBI primers served as the primers for a first-round RT-PCR of the TCR CDR3. TCRdb reprocessed the multiplex PCR reads with MiXCR, giving one entry per CDR3 protein. The sample holds some 570,000 distinct CDR3 sequences, roughly 17% seen once. The sample comprised blood. The clonotype originates from a young woman with Graves' ophthalmopathy. J is TRBJ1-1 and V is TRBV7-3; D remains unclear. The chain's CDR3 is CASSLIGSGTEAFF. The CDR3 DNA sequence: TGTGCCAGCAGCTTAATAGGGTCTGGGACTGAAGCTTTCTTT.